This entry features one T cell receptor beta chain sequence. This entry belongs to a study of blood T cell repertoires in COVID-19. Study as a whole: Sites across the United States, Italy and Spain contributed samples from acute and convalescent COVID-19. Sources were T cells, B-cell-depleted T cells, or PBMCs; the material itself was cDNA or gDNA.

Source study methods: Reference gene primer amplification gave estimated nucleated cell counts. Sequenced by immunoSEQ multiplex PCR; TCRdb stores in-frame clones only, minus some. V and J calls and clone size are given by that table; D and trimming were obtained from the DNA. The data show around 130,000 clones, roughly 80% seen once. The V end lost 3 bases, the J end lost 4 bases, and 7 bases lay between the germline ends. Germline values: CDR1 SGHRS, CDR2 YFSETQ. This CDR3 region has 12 residues. This receptor was identified in a woman aged 55-69 years with acute or convalescent COVID-19. The sequencing sample was made of peripheral blood. This chain connects TRBV5-1 to TRBJ2-5, with no clear D. CDR3 nucleotide sequence: TGCGCCAGCAGCTCCGACTCAGAGACCCAGTACTTC. Its translation is CASSSDSETQYF.